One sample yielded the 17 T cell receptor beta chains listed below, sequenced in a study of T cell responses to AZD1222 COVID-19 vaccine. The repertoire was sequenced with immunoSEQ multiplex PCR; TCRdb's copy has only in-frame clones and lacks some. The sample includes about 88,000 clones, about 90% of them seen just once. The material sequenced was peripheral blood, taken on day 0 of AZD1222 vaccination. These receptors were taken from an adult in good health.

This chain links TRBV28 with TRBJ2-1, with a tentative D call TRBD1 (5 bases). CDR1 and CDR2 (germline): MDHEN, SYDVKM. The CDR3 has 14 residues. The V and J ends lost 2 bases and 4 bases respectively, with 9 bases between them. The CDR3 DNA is TGTGCCAGCAGTTTACTGCACAGGTACAATGAGCAGTTCTTC. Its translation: CASSLLHRYNEQFF.

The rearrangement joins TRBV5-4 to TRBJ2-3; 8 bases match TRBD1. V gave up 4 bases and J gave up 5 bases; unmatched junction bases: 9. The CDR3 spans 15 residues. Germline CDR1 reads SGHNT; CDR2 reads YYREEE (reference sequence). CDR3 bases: TGTGCCAGCAGCCGAAGTACAGGGGGAGTAGATACGCAGTATTTT. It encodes CASSRSTGGVDTQYF.

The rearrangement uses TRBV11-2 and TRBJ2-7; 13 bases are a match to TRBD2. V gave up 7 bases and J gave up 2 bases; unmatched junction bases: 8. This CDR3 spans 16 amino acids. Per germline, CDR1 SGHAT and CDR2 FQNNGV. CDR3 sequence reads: CASTDTGTSGAYEQYF. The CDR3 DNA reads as TGTGCCAGCACCGACACCGGGACTAGCGGGGCCTACGAGCAGTACTTC.

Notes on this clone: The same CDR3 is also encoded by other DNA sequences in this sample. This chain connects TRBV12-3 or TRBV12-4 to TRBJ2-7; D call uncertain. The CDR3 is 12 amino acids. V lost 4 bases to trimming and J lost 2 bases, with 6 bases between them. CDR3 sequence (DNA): TGTGCCAGCAGTTCCAGCGCCTACGAGCAGTACTTC. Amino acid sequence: CASSSSAYEQYF.

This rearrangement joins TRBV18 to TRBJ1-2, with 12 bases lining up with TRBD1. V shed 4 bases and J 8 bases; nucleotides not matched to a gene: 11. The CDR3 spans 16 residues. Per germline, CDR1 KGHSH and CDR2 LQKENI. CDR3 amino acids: CASSRDRGRFASGYTF. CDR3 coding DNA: TGTGCCAGCTCACGGGACAGGGGGCGGTTCGCGTCCGGCTACACCTTC.

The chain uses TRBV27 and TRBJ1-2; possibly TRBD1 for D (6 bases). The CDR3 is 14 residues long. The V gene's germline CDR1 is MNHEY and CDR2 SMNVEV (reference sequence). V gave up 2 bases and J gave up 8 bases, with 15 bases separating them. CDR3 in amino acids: CASSLNGQLTGYTF. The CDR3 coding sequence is TGTGCCAGCAGTTTAAACGGACAGTTAACCGGCTACACCTTC.

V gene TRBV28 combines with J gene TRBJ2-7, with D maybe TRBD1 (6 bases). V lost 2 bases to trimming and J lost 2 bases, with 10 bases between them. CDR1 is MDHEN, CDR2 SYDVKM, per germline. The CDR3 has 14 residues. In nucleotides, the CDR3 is TGTGCCAGCAGTTTACGGAACAGGGCCTACGAGCAGTACTTC. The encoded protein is CASSLRNRAYEQYF.

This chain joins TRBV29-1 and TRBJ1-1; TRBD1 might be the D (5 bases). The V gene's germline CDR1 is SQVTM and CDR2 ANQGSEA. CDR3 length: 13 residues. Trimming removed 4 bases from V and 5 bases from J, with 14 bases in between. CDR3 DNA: TGCAGCGTTGGACAGTTTTTGCGGACTGAAGCTTTCTTT. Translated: CSVGQFLRTEAFF.

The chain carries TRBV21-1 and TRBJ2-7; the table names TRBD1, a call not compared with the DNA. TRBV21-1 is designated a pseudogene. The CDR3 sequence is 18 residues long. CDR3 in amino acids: CASSPKRWDRDYPYEQYF. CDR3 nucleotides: TGTGCCAGCAGCCCTAAACGGTGGGACAGGGACTACCCCTACGAGCAGTACTTC.

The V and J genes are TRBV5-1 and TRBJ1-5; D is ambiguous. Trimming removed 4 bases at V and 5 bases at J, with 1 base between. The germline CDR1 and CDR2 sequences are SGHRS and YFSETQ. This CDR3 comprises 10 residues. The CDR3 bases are TGCGCCAGCAGCCATCAGCCCCAGCATTTT. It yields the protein CASSHQPQHF.

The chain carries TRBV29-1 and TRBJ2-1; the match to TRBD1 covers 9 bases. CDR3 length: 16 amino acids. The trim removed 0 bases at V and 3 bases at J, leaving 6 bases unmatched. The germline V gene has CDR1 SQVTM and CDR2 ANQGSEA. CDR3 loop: CSVEDRRTGVYNEQFF. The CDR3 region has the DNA TGCAGCGTTGAAGATCGCCGGACAGGGGTCTACAATGAGCAGTTCTTC.

The CDR3 loop is CASSFRGAEAFF. Written as DNA, the CDR3 is TGTGCCAGCAGCTTCAGGGGCGCTGAAGCTTTCTTT. The genes are TRBV7-8 and TRBJ1-1; maybe TRBD1 (6 bases). CDR1 and CDR2 (germline): SGHVS, FQNEAQ. V was clipped by 3 bases and J by 6 bases, with 8 bases between them. This CDR3 comprises 12 residues.

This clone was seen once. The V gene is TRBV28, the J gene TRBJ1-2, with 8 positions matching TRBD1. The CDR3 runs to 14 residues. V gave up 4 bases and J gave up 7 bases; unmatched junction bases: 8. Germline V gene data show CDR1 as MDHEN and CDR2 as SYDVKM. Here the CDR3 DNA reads TGTGCCAGCAGTTCAGGAGGACAGGGTAGTGGCTACACCTTC. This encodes CASSSGGQGSGYTF.

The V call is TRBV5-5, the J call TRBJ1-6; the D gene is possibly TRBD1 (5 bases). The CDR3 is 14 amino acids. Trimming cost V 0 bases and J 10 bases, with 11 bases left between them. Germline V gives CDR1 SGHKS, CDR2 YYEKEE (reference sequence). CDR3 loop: CASSLARVGSPLHF. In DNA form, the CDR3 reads TGTGCCAGCAGCTTGGCCAGGGTCGGATCACCCCTCCACTTT.

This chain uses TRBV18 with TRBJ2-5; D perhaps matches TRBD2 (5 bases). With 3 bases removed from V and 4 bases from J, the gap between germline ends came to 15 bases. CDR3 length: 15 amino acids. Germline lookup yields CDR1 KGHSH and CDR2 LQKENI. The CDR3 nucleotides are TGTGCCAGCTCACCGATCTCAGTCGCGGGAGAGACCCAGTACTTC. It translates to CASSPISVAGETQYF. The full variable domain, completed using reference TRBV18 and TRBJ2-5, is NAGVMQNPRHLVRRRGQEARLRCSPMKGHSHVYWYRQLPEEGLKFMVYLQKENIIDESGMPKERFSAEFPKEGPSILRIQQVVRGDSAAYFCASSPISVAGETQYFGPGTRLLVL.

CDR3 nucleotide sequence: TGTGCCAGCAGTGTCCCGCCCGGGACAGGGGCTAACTATGGCTACACCTTC. It is translated as CASSVPPGTGANYGYTF. The V gene is TRBV2, the J gene TRBJ1-2; 10 nucleotides agree with TRBD1. Looked up from germline, CDR1 is SNHLY and CDR2 is FYNNEI. The CDR3 runs to 17 residues. Unmatched junction bases numbered 8, after V lost 4 bases and J lost 0 bases.

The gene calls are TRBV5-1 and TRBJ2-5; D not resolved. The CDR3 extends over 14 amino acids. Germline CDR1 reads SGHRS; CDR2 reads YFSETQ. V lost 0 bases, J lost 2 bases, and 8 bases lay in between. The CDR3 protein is CASSLGLSQETQYF. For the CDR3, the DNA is TGCGCCAGCAGCTTGGGACTGTCTCAAGAGACCCAGTACTTC. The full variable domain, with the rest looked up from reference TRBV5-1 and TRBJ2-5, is KAGVTQTPRYLIKTRGQQVTLSCSPISGHRSVSWYQQTPGQGLQFLFEYFSETQRNKGNFPGRFSGRQFSNSRSEMNVSTLELGDSALYLCASSLGLSQETQYFGPGTRLLVL.